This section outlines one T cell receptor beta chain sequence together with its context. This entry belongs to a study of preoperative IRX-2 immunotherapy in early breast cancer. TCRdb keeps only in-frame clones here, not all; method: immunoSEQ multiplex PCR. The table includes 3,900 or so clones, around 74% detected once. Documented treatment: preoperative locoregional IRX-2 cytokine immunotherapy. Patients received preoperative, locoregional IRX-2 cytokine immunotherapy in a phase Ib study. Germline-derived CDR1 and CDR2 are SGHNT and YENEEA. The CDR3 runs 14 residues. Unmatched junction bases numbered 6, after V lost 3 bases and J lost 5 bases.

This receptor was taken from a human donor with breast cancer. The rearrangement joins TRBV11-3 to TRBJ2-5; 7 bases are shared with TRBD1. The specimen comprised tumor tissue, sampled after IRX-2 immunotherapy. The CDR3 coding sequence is TGTGCCAGCAGCTTGGACGACAGGGCCGAGACCCAGTACTTC. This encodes CASSLDDRAETQYF.